A selection of T cell receptor beta chains follows, all from one sample in a study of T cells in Graves' hyperthyroidism and ophthalmopathy. MiXCR was run by TCRdb on the multiplex PCR reads, yielding one entry per CDR3 protein. The data show 300,000 or so distinct CDR3 sequences, roughly 17% seen once. Sequenced input: blood. The source is a man younger than 45 with Graves' hyperthyroidism. The CDR3 runs from the conserved cysteine through the conserved F or W. The D gene is left open where the match is weak. Expanded clones are given a class, and other clones once, few, many or no size at all.

cdr3_aa cdr3_nt d_call cdr3_length j_call clone_size v_call
CASRSGVSSGTEAFF TGCGCCAGCAGATCGGGGGTCAGCAGTGGGACTGAAGCTTTCTTT - 15 TRBJ1-1 - TRBV5-1
CASTVGLAGGRNNEQFF TGTGCCAGCACCGTGGGACTAGCGGGAGGGCGCAACAATGAGCAGTTCTTC TRBD2 17 TRBJ2-1 - TRBV6-2/TRBV6-3
CASSTTGDQPQHF TGTGCCAGCAGCACGACAGGGGATCAGCCCCAGCATTTT TRBD1 13 TRBJ1-5 many TRBV7-2
CASSQGQGGLDNEQFF TGTGCCAGCAGCCAAGGGCAGGGCGGACTAGACAATGAGCAGTTCTTC TRBD2 16 TRBJ2-1 - TRBV4-2
CAWKAGFNQPQHF TGTGCCTGGAAGGCGGGATTCAATCAGCCCCAGCATTTT - 13 TRBJ1-5 many TRBV30
CASSLTGAGNTQYF TGTGCCAGCAGCTTAACTGGGGCAGGGAATACGCAGTATTTT - 14 TRBJ2-3 many TRBV7-3
CASSLEGLTPYSNQPQHF TGTGCCAGCAGCTTGGAGGGTCTCACGCCCTATAGCAATCAGCCCCAGCATTTT - 18 TRBJ1-5 - TRBV5-5
CASSVGVDTGELFF TGTGCCAGTAGTGTGGGGGTAGACACCGGGGAGCTGTTTTTT - 14 TRBJ2-2 - TRBV19
CASSQGQSTEAFF TGTGCCAGCAGCCAGGGACAGTCCACTGAAGCTTTCTTT TRBD1 13 TRBJ1-1 - TRBV12-3/TRBV12-4
CASLLQGPGANVLTF TGTGCCAGCCTTTTACAGGGCCCTGGGGCCAACGTCCTGACTTTC - 15 TRBJ2-6 few TRBV2
CASSPIPQGLRTDTQYF TGTGCCAGCAGTCCAATCCCCCAGGGACTACGAACAGATACGCAGTATTTT TRBD2 17 TRBJ2-3 few TRBV6-1
CASSPGTAQETQYF TGTGCCAGCAGCCCCGGGACAGCCCAAGAGACCCAGTACTTC TRBD1 14 TRBJ2-5 - TRBV7-8
CSARSTGPAYEQYF TGCAGTGCTAGATCGACAGGGCCGGCGTACGAGCAGTACTTC TRBD1 14 TRBJ2-7 - TRBV20-1
CASSYSQYNEQFF TGTGCCAGCAGTTACTCCCAGTACAATGAGCAGTTCTTC - 13 TRBJ2-1 few TRBV6-2/TRBV6-3
CSARALAAQETQYF TGCAGTGCTAGAGCGCTAGCGGCCCAAGAGACCCAGTACTTC TRBD2 14 TRBJ2-5 - TRBV20-1
CATSRPGTVQETQYF TGTGCCACCAGCAGACCTGGGACAGTCCAAGAGACCCAGTACTTC TRBD1 15 TRBJ2-5 - TRBV15
CAISGSGQGEAYEQYF TGTGCCATCAGTGGCTCTGGACAGGGCGAGGCCTACGAGCAGTACTTC TRBD1 16 TRBJ2-7 many TRBV10-3
CASSFGQGNYGYTF TGTGCCAGCAGCTTCGGACAGGGAAACTATGGCTACACCTTC TRBD1 14 TRBJ1-2 - TRBV7-9
CASSFGRGGNQPQHF TGTGCCAGTAGTTTCGGCCGGGGGGGGAATCAGCCCCAGCATTTT - 15 TRBJ1-5 - TRBV19
CASSQVTGPHEQYF TGTGCCAGCAGCCAAGTTACTGGGCCCCACGAGCAGTACTTC - 14 TRBJ2-7 - TRBV12-3/TRBV12-4
CASSLDVLSGPTDTQYF TGCGCCAGCAGCTTGGATGTCTTATCGGGACCCACAGATACGCAGTATTTT - 17 TRBJ2-3 few TRBV5-1
CASSPGPRGETQYF TGTGCCAGCAGCCCCGGGCCAAGGGGAGAGACCCAGTACTTC - 14 TRBJ2-5 many TRBV9
CASSPRTTSSYNEQFF TGTGCCAGCAGTCCAAGGACAACCAGCTCCTACAATGAGCAGTTCTTC - 16 TRBJ2-1 many TRBV12-3/TRBV12-4
CSATQPFSGRGEQYF TGCAGTGCCACACAGCCATTTAGCGGGAGAGGCGAGCAGTACTTC TRBD2 15 TRBJ2-7 - TRBV20-1
CAGSFDRVDTEAFF TGTGCCGGCAGCTTCGACAGGGTGGACACTGAAGCTTTCTTT TRBD1 14 TRBJ1-1 many TRBV5-5
CASSPLKRAGNTEAFF TGTGCCAGCAGTCCTCTTAAAAGGGCAGGGAACACTGAAGCTTTCTTT - 16 TRBJ1-1 many TRBV12-3/TRBV12-4
CATSPPPGLAGLYEQYF TGTGCCACCAGCCCCCCTCCGGGACTAGCGGGACTATACGAGCAGTACTTC TRBD2 17 TRBJ2-7 many TRBV15
CASSPGRTTDTQYF TGTGCCAGCAGCCCGGGGCGGACCACAGATACGCAGTATTTT - 14 TRBJ2-3 few TRBV2
CSARDPLAGGADTQYF TGCAGTGCTAGAGACCCACTAGCGGGAGGGGCAGATACGCAGTATTTT TRBD2 16 TRBJ2-3 many TRBV20-1
CASSSPRSRGETQYF TGTGCCAGCAGCTCGCCGCGGTCCCGGGGGGAGACCCAGTACTTC - 15 TRBJ2-5 - TRBV7-2
CASSALFLGREGSEAFF TGTGCCAGCAGCGCCCTTTTTTTGGGCAGGGAAGGATCTGAAGCTTTCTTT - 17 TRBJ1-1 many TRBV11-3
CSARDRQSYTF TGCAGTGCTAGAGATAGGCAGAGCTACACCTTC - 11 TRBJ1-2 few TRBV20-1
CASSPQPTAYSGNTIYF TGTGCCAGCAGCCCACAACCAACAGCTTACTCTGGAAACACCATATATTTT - 17 TRBJ1-3 many TRBV27